This T cell receptor (beta chain) was obtained from a study of radiotherapy plus CTLA-4 blockade in lung cancer. The CDR3 is 14 amino acids. CDR1 and CDR2 (germline): SGDLS, YYNGEE. Trimming removed 7 bases from V and 3 bases from J, with 16 bases in between. General study findings and limits: Some TCR clones had been derived from tumors. These clones expanded in peripheral blood after radiotherapy plus ipilimumab. Alongside interferon-beta, early blood T cell clone dynamics were reportedly the best predictor of response.

Profiling relied on immunoSEQ multiplex PCR, and the TCRdb table lists in-frame clones only, not all of them. The data hold 40,000 to 45,000 clones, with roughly 80% observed a single time. As concerns this clone: Its target is not known.

The rearrangement joins TRBV9 to TRBJ1-2; a weak D match, TRBD1 (6 bases). The sample in question was peripheral blood, obtained from a patient treated with radiotherapy plus ipilimumab. The TCR comes from a human donor with non-small cell lung cancer whose response to radiotherapy plus ipilimumab could not be evaluated. The CDR3 DNA follows: TGTGCCAGCGCTGGGAGGGGGGGCGACTATGGCTACACCTTC. Its translation: CASAGRGGDYGYTF.